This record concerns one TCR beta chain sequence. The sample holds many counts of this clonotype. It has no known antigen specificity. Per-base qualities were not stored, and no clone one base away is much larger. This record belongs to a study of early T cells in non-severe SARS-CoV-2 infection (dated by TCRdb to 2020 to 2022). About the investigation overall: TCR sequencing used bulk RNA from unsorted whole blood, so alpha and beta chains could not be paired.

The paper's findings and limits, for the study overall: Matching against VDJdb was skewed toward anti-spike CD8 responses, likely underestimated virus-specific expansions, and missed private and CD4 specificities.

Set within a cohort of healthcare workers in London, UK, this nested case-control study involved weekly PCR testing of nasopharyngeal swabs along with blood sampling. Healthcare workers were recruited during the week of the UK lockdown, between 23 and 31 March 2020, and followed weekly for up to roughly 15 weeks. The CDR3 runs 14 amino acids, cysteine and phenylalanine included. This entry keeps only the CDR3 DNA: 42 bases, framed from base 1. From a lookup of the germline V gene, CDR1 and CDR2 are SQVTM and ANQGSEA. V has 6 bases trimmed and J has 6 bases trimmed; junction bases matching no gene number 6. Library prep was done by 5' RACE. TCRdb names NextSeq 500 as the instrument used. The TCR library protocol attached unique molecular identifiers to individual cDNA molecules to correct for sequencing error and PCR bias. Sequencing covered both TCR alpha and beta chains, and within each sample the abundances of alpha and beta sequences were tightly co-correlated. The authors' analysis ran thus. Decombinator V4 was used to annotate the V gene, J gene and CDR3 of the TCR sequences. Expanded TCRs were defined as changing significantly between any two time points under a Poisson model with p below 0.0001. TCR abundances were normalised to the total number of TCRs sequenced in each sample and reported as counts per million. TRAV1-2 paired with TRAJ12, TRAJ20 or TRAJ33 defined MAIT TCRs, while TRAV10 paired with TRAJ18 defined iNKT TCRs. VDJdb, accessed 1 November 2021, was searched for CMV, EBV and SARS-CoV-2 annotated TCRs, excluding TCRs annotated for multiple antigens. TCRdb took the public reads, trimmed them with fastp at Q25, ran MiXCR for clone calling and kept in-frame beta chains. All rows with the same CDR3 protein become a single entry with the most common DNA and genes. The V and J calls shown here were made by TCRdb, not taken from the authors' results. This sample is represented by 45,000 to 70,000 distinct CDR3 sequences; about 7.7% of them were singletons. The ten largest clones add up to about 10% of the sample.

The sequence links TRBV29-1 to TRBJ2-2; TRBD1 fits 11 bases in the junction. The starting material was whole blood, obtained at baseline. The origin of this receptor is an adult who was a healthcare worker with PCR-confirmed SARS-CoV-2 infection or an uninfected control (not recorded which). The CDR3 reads CSVDTGQGAGELFF. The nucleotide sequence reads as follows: TGCAGCGTCGACACGGGACAGGGGGCCGGGGAGCTGTTTTTT.